Presented here are 25 T cell receptor beta chains from one specimen sequenced in a study of spatial heterogeneity in lung cancer (dated by TCRdb to the late 2010s). The sample's time point label, in plain terms: sample taken at primary tumor resection. Preparation of the library involved 5' RACE. These reads were obtained on a NextSeq 500. TCRdb passed the public sequencing reads through fastp at Q25 and MiXCR, retaining productive beta sequences. CDR3 protein sequences are deduplicated, and each keeps its most common genes and DNA. This sample is represented by some 34,000 distinct CDR3 sequences; under 8.5% of them were singletons. The top ten hold 25% to 35% of the sample. The material sequenced was PBMCs, taken at surgery. These receptors were taken from a female donor with early-stage non-small cell lung cancer.

The sample holds many counts of this clonotype. J is TRBJ2-1 and V is TRBV7-2, with 7 bases lining up with TRBD2. After removal of 2 bases from V and 1 base from J, the junction contained 2 bases not matched to a gene. Looked up from germline, CDR1 is SGHTA and CDR2 is FQGNSA. The CDR3 totals 15 residues. The CDR3 loop reads CASSLKAGSYNEQFF. CDR3 bases: TGTGCCAGCAGCTTAAAAGCGGGATCCTACAATGAGCAGTTCTTC.

Ten or more counts support this clonotype. The rearrangement joins TRBV5-1 to TRBJ1-2, with a possible D match to TRBD1 (6 bases). Per germline, CDR1 SGHRS and CDR2 YFSETQ. CDR3 length equals 14 residues. V lost 1 base to trimming and J lost 5 bases, with 12 bases between them. The CDR3 nucleotides read TGCGCCAGCAGCTTGACTGGACAGAGTTATGGCTACACCTTC. Translated, it gives CASSLTGQSYGYTF.

The chain employs TRBV20-1 and TRBJ1-5; D call uncertain. This CDR3 region has 14 residues. In germline, CDR1 is DFQATT, CDR2 SNEGSKA (reference sequence). V lost 2 bases, J lost 0 bases, and 8 bases lay in between. CDR3: CSARRTYSNQPQHF. The CDR3 nucleotides read TGCAGTGCTAGAAGGACGTATAGCAATCAGCCCCAGCATTTT.

This clonotype was counted ten times or more. The genes are TRBV7-9 and TRBJ2-4; D may match TRBD1 or TRBD2 (5 bases each). V lost 1 base and J lost 2, with 12 bases in between. Germline V gene data show CDR1 as SEHNR and CDR2 as FQNEAQ (reference sequence). CDR3 length equals 16 residues. The CDR3 coding sequence is TGTGCCAGCAGCTTAGAGGGACCCCTATCCAAAAACATTCAGTACTTC. Translation: CASSLEGPLSKNIQYF.

This clonotype has a count of ten or more. The chain combines TRBV7-8 with TRBJ2-7; 7 nucleotides line up with TRBD1. After removal of 4 bases from V and 3 bases from J, the junction contained 3 bases not matched to a gene. This CDR3 is built from 13 residues. Germline V lookup: CDR1 SGHVS, CDR2 FQNEAQ. In DNA, the CDR3 is TGTGCCAGCAGCTGGGACAGCTTCTACGAGCAGTACTTC. Amino acid sequence: CASSWDSFYEQYF.

This clonotype has at least ten counts. The rearrangement links TRBV4-1 to TRBJ2-7, with D perhaps matching TRBD1 or TRBD2 (5 bases each). In germline, CDR1 is MGHRA, CDR2 YSYEKL. CDR3 length equals 14 residues. V was trimmed by 5 bases and J by 0 bases, leaving 11 bases between them. Written as DNA, the CDR3 is TGCGCCAGCAGCAGGGACGGTAGCTCCTACGAGCAGTACTTC. It yields the protein CASSRDGSSYEQYF.

The chain combines TRBV19 with TRBJ1-2, with 8 bases lining up with TRBD1. The CDR3 contains 12 residues. J was trimmed by 8 bases and V by 6 bases; bases with no gene match: 5. Per the germline V gene, CDR1 is LNHDA and CDR2 is SQIVND (reference sequence). CDR3 region: CASRSGGGGYTF. Written as DNA, the CDR3 is TGTGCCAGTAGATCAGGGGGCGGAGGCTACACCTTC. Looking up the rest from reference TRBV19 and TRBJ1-2 gives the full variable domain: DGGITQSPKYLFRKEGQNVTLSCEQNLNHDAMYWYRQDPGQGLRLIYYSQIVNDFQKGDIAEGYSVSREKKESFPLTVTSAQKNPTAFYLCASRSGGGGYTFGSGTRLTVV.

This clonotype was found many times. The chain couples TRBV5-1 to TRBJ1-6; unclear D gene. The ends were cut back, 4 bases at V and 10 bases at J, with 18 bases in the middle. CDR1 SGHRS and CDR2 YFSETQ come from the germline V gene. The CDR3 loop spans 15 amino acids. The CDR3 region has the DNA TGCGCCAGCAGCGCTAGACCGGGGAAGGAATCACCCCTCCACTTT. It translates to CASSARPGKESPLHF.

This clonotype was observed many times. The CDR3 DNA follows: TGTGCCAGCAGTCGCCTCCGGGGGCCCAAGACCCAGTACTTC. Translated, it gives CASSRLRGPKTQYF. The V and J genes are TRBV11-2 and TRBJ2-5; either TRBD1 or TRBD2 may supply D (6 bases each). CDR3 length: 14 residues. Germline loops: CDR1 SGHAT, CDR2 FQNNGV. V was pared by 6 bases and J by 6 bases, with 17 bases between.

V gene TRBV9 combines with J gene TRBJ2-5; 9 bases fit TRBD2. CDR1 is SGDLS, CDR2 YYNGEE, per germline. The CDR3 extends over 15 amino acids. Trimming took 3 bases from V and 9 from J; bases not matched to a gene: 12. As DNA, the CDR3 is TGTGCCAGCAGCGGAAGCGGGGGGCCCATCGGGGCCCAGTACTTC. Its protein product is CASSGSGGPIGAQYF.

In its sample, this clonotype was seen many times. For the CDR3, the DNA is TGTGCCAGCAGTTACACTAGCATCACAGATACGCAGTATTTT. This codes for CASSYTSITDTQYF. The chain employs TRBV6-2 or TRBV6-3 and TRBJ2-3, with a weak D call TRBD2 (6 bases). Trimming stripped 2 bases from V and 2 bases from J, with 8 bases between. Per germline, CDR1 MNHEY and CDR2 SVGEGT. This CDR3 is 14 amino acids long.

A few counts support this clonotype. The gene calls are TRBV7-6 and TRBJ2-1; TRBD2 matches at 10 bases. Germline CDR1 and CDR2: SGHVS and FNYEAQ. CDR3 length: 16 residues. The V and J ends lost 1 base and 3 bases, in that order; junction bases with no gene match: 3. CDR3 sequence: CASSLEVAGGYNEQFF. Here the CDR3 DNA reads TGTGCCAGCAGCTTAGAAGTAGCGGGGGGCTACAATGAGCAGTTCTTC.

This clonotype has a count of ten or more. This chain joins TRBV6-5 and TRBJ2-7; a possible D gene is TRBD1 (6 bases). This CDR3 region has 12 residues. Germline V gene data show CDR1 as MNHEY and CDR2 as SVGAGI. The V end was cut by 5 bases, the J end by 7 bases, with 12 bases between. The CDR3 nucleotides are TGTGCCAGCAGTAAAATTCAGGGGGAGCAGTACTTC. Its protein is CASSKIQGEQYF.

This clonotype was picked up many times. J is TRBJ2-3 and V is TRBV24-1; TRBD1 agrees at 10 bases. Germline V gene data show CDR1 as KGHDR and CDR2 as SFDVKD. The CDR3 spans 16 residues. V dropped 6 bases and J dropped 2; count of bases not matched to a gene: 7. The CDR3 region is CATSHGQGGITDTQYF. DNA for the CDR3: TGTGCCACCAGTCATGGACAGGGGGGTATCACAGATACGCAGTATTTT.

This clonotype was observed many times. This chain joins TRBV9 and TRBJ2-7, with a possible D match to TRBD1 (6 bases). Germline CDR1 reads SGDLS; CDR2 reads YYNGEE. The length of the CDR3 is 13 residues. The V end lost 0 bases, the J end lost 5 bases, and 9 bases lay between the germline ends. The CDR3 region is CASSVASGDEQYF. The CDR3 region has the DNA TGTGCCAGCAGCGTAGCTTCAGGGGACGAGCAGTACTTC.

This clonotype has ten or more counts. The chain carries TRBV5-2 and TRBJ1-6; TRBD1 was called by the table and not checked on the DNA. TRBV5-2 is flagged as a pseudogene. The CDR3 spans 14 residues. The CDR3 sequence is CASKDRDGNSPLHF. The CDR3 DNA reads as TGTGCCAGCAAAGATCGGGACGGAAATTCACCCCTCCACTTT.

This clonotype has just a few counts. This rearrangement joins TRBV11-2 to TRBJ2-1; D is unclear. Germline V gene data show CDR1 as SGHAT and CDR2 as FQNNGV. The length of the CDR3 is 14 residues. The V gene lost 2 bases and the J gene lost 4 bases, with 9 bases spanning the gap. In nucleotides, the CDR3 is TGTGCCAGCAGCTTACTGGTTGGGTACAATGAGCAGTTCTTC. It yields the protein CASSLLVGYNEQFF.

This clonotype appeared a few times. The chain has TRBV27 and TRBJ2-1; no firm D call. The germline V and J ends were trimmed by 6 bases and 7 bases, with 19 bases remaining between them. This CDR3 has 15 residues. CDR1 MNHEY and CDR2 SMNVEV come from the germline V gene (reference sequence). CDR3 DNA sequence: TGTGCCAGCAGGTTAAGTGGTATGCTTGTTAATGAGCAGTTCTTC. It specifies CASRLSGMLVNEQFF.

The V call is TRBV14, the J call TRBJ2-4; 10 bases agree with TRBD2. This CDR3 has 14 amino acids. The germline CDR1 and CDR2 sequences are SGHDN and FVKESK. Trimming removed 1 base from V and 9 bases from J; junction bases left unmatched: 3. The CDR3 nucleotides are TGTGCCAGCAGCCAAGGAAGGACTAGCGGCATTCAGTACTTC. Translating it yields CASSQGRTSGIQYF.

This clonotype occurred many times. This chain links TRBV12-3 or TRBV12-4 with TRBJ1-1, with TRBD1 as a possible D gene (5 bases). CDR3 length: 14 residues. V was pared by 4 bases and J by 0 bases, with 9 bases between. Here the CDR3 DNA reads TGTGCCAGCAGTTGGGGGGTAATGAACACTGAAGCTTTCTTT. This translates into CASSWGVMNTEAFF.

The chain recombines TRBV12-3 or TRBV12-4 with TRBJ2-7, with D perhaps matching TRBD1 or TRBD2 (5 bases each). V was cut by 5 bases and J by 6 bases, with 17 bases left in between. This CDR3 is 14 amino acids long. As DNA, the CDR3 is TGTGCCAGCAGTGTCGCTTGGGGGTTCGGCGAGCAGTACTTC. Translated: CASSVAWGFGEQYF.

This clonotype was observed at least ten times. The chain combines TRBV2 with TRBJ2-3; D is perhaps TRBD2 (6 bases). CDR1 is SNHLY and CDR2 is FYNNEI in the germline V gene. This CDR3 has 12 amino acids. V was shortened by 4 bases and J by 6 bases, with 8 bases between the two germline ends. The CDR3 sequence: CASSGGADTQYF. The CDR3 DNA is TGTGCCAGCAGTGGCGGGGCCGATACGCAGTATTTT. The complete variable domain, with remaining parts taken from reference TRBV2 and TRBJ2-3, reads EPEVTQTPSHQVTQMGQEVILRCVPISNHLYFYWYRQILGQKVEFLVSFYNNEISEKSEIFDDQFSVERPDGSNFTLKIRSTKLEDSAMYFCASSGGADTQYFGPGTRLTVL.

The chain uses TRBV20-1 and TRBJ1-5, with TRBD1 matching 8 bases. Germline trimming cut 3 bases from V and 1 base from J; bases unmatched to any gene: 8. Per the germline V gene, CDR1 is DFQATT and CDR2 is SNEGSKA (reference sequence). The CDR3 is 16 residues long. The CDR3, as DNA: TGCAGTGCTAGGCGCCAGGGGGCCGGCAGCAATCAGCCCCAGCATTTT. This encodes CSARRQGAGSNQPQHF.

In this sample, this clonotype turned up many times. The gene calls are TRBV10-3 and TRBJ2-1; D might be TRBD2 (6 bases). CDR1 ENHRY and CDR2 SYGVKD come from the germline V gene. Trimming stripped 2 bases from V and 6 bases from J, with 11 bases between. The CDR3 runs 14 residues. The CDR3: CAISEPGLFNEQFF. As DNA, the CDR3 is TGTGCCATCAGTGAGCCCGGACTATTCAATGAGCAGTTCTTC.

In this sample, this clonotype turned up many times. V and J are TRBV28 and TRBJ2-5; tentatively, D is TRBD1 (5 bases). Trimming left V 6 bases short and J 2 bases short, with 16 bases between. Looked up from germline, CDR1 is MDHEN and CDR2 is SYDVKM. The CDR3 is 15 residues long. In nucleotides, the CDR3 is TGTGCCAGCAGCCTGCCGGGCAGGGCGCAAGAGACCCAGTACTTC. It specifies CASSLPGRAQETQYF.